The rows below give T cell receptor beta chains drawn from one sample of a study of T cells in Graves' hyperthyroidism and ophthalmopathy. MiXCR was run by TCRdb on the multiplex PCR reads, yielding one entry per CDR3 protein. The sample has around 400,000 distinct CDR3 sequences, roughly 15% seen once. Sequencing was done on a sample of blood. All receptors come from a woman in her sixties with Graves' ophthalmopathy. Each CDR3 is given with its conserved first and last residue.

TRBV20-1	TRBJ2-1	CSARDGVYNEQFF
TRBV12-3/TRBV12-4	TRBJ2-7	CASRHGQGDYEQYF
TRBV18	TRBJ2-7	CASSREGQGYEQYF
TRBV19	TRBJ1-1	CASSQAEFLAFF
TRBV24-1	TRBJ2-4	CATTVAGEVVAKNIQYF
TRBV5-5	TRBJ1-6	CASSPNAGALNSPLHF
TRBV11-3	TRBJ2-3	CASSLGSYRTDTQYF
TRBV7-9	TRBJ2-7	CASSLPRGPSHEQYF
TRBV11-1	TRBJ2-2	CASSLDGTTNTGELFF
TRBV9	TRBJ2-1	CASSFPGGRTSNEQFF
TRBV20-1	TRBJ1-1	CSARPGQLNTEAFF
TRBV6-1	TRBJ1-1	CASSSDPSGGWTEAFF
TRBV20-1	TRBJ2-2	CSAIEAGVYTGELFF
TRBV12-3/TRBV12-4	TRBJ2-5	CASSPSGRAKRETQYF
TRBV29-1	TRBJ2-7	CSVVSGKAYEQYF
TRBV12-3/TRBV12-4	TRBJ2-7	CASSLRPPTRGYEQYF
TRBV2	TRBJ2-5	CASSDQTETQYF
TRBV29-1	TRBJ2-1	CSVEGGGLAGLGEQFF
TRBV15	TRBJ2-7	CATSSQAPLAVHYEQYF
TRBV27	TRBJ2-3	CASSSRLAGGPPDTQYF
TRBV30	TRBJ2-1	CAFLRGREQFF
TRBV11-2	TRBJ2-1	CASSLVVSGGGTYNEQFF
TRBV4-2	TRBJ2-5	CASSHDGRQRAQYF
TRBV7-9	TRBJ2-5	CASRGPVQETQYF
TRBV12-5	TRBJ2-7	CASGLIGESEQYF
TRBV30	TRBJ2-4	CAWTPGRSLVQYF
TRBV29-1	TRBJ2-7	CSVRRTSAYEQYF
TRBV7-2	TRBJ2-1	CASSSTSGRGSYNEQFF
TRBV12-3/TRBV12-4	TRBJ2-1	CASSLSSGSGNEQFF
TRBV30	TRBJ1-1	CAWDRRSTEAFF
TRBV28	TRBJ2-2	CASSTRARSTGELFF
TRBV5-6	TRBJ2-5	CASSFQRETQYF
TRBV28	TRBJ1-5	CASSPVDGSYQPQHF
TRBV27	TRBJ2-1	CASSWTGGDEQFF
TRBV28	TRBJ2-5	CASRPIPYQETQYF
TRBV9	TRBJ2-7	CASSVGPIGMDEQYF
TRBV6-1	TRBJ1-5	CASSDGQGGNQPQHF
TRBV28	TRBJ1-2	CASSFAGTGGRVGYTF
TRBV5-1	TRBJ2-1	CASSLVSATRDEQFF
TRBV5-1	TRBJ2-3	CASTRVAGTDTQYF
TRBV9	TRBJ2-1	CASSRMASSYNEQFF
TRBV19	TRBJ2-5	CASKKQGVETQYF
TRBV3-1	TRBJ2-3	CASSRPELGTDTQYF
TRBV6-1	TRBJ2-5	CASRASTGGQETQYF
TRBV7-8	TRBJ1-4	CASSLGTGANEKLFF
TRBV7-3	TRBJ2-6	CASSLNTGANVLTF
TRBV11-2	TRBJ2-3	CASSLWVGRAGNPDTQYF
TRBV20-1	TRBJ2-7	CSARLAGERDEQYF
TRBV12-3/TRBV12-4	TRBJ2-3	CASSLGRGASTDTQYF
TRBV27	TRBJ1-5	CASSLTLNQPQHF
TRBV7-9	TRBJ2-6	CASSIGTSGANVLTF
TRBV28	TRBJ1-2	CAIQDFYGYTF
TRBV7-2	TRBJ2-1	CASSMGLAGGVQFF
TRBV19	TRBJ1-1	CASSMDGMNTEAFF